These T cell receptor beta chains were read from a single sample in a study of blood T cell repertoires in COVID-19. Repertoires were generated with immunoSEQ multiplex PCR, while TCRdb's copy carries only in-frame clones and drops some. The sample has around 62,000 clones, 84% seen once. Sequenced material: peripheral blood. These receptors all come from a man aged 50 to 59 with active COVID-19. Each CDR3 is given with its conserved first and last residue. D genes are given only for firm matches. Size is omitted from some rows. Given values are once, few, many or a class for expanded clones.

clone size,V gene,D gene,J gene,CDR3 DNA,CDR3 protein
.,TRBV6-2/TRBV6-3,TRBD1,TRBJ1-2,TGTGCCAGCAGTTACGGAGGACAGGGACCTACCTATGGCTACACCTTC,CASSYGGQGPTYGYTF
.,TRBV7-2,TRBD2,TRBJ2-3,TGTGCCAGCAGCCCTCTTTGGGGTCTGCGGGGGGTATCTTCTACGCAGTATTTT,CASSPLWGLRGVSSTQYF
once,TRBV6-5,.,TRBJ1-1,TGTGCCAGCTCCCGGGGGGGGAGGAATGAAGCTTTCTTT,CASSRGGRNEAFF
.,TRBV15,.,TRBJ2-2,TGTGCCACCAGCACGAGAATGCAGGGTACCGGGGAGCTGTTTTTT,CATSTRMQGTGELFF
once,TRBV4-1,TRBD1,TRBJ2-7,TGCGCCAGCAGCGGTACTGAGGGACAGGGATCCTACGAGCAGTACTTC,CASSGTEGQGSYEQYF
once,TRBV7-9,.,TRBJ2-1,TGTGCCAGCAGCTTAATGGGTGGGGGGTTTCCCTACAATGAGCAGTTCTTC,CASSLMGGGFPYNEQFF
.,TRBV5-5,.,TRBJ2-1,TGTGCCAGCAGCTTGGAACTGCTCTCCTACAATGAGCAGTTCTTC,CASSLELLSYNEQFF
.,TRBV7-2,TRBD2,TRBJ2-3,TGTGCCAGCAGTCGGGACTACACAGATACGCAGTATTTT,CASSRDYTDTQYF
.,TRBV5-1,.,TRBJ1-1,TGCGCCAGCAGGGTACAGACGAACACTGAAGCTTTCTTT,CASRVQTNTEAFF
.,TRBV9,TRBD2,TRBJ2-5,TGTGCCAGCAGCGTAGAGGCCGGGGGGGTGGCCCAGTACTTC,CASSVEAGGVAQYF
.,TRBV5-1,TRBD1,TRBJ1-3,TGCGCCAGCAGCGCAATTTACAGGGGTGCTGGAAACACCATATATTTT,CASSAIYRGAGNTIYF
.,TRBV29-1,.,TRBJ2-2,TGCAGCGTCAGTCAGGGATCCGGGGAGCTGTTTTTT,CSVSQGSGELFF
.,TRBV29-1,.,TRBJ1-1,TGCAGCGTTGGGGGAATGGACGGGGAGACTGAAGCTTTCTTT,CSVGGMDGETEAFF
.,TRBV13,TRBD2,TRBJ2-7,TGTGCCAGCAGCCCCTCGGGACTAGCGGGGCACGAGCAGTACTTC,CASSPSGLAGHEQYF
.,TRBV4-3,.,TRBJ1-3,TGCGCCAGCAGCCAAGAGCTGGCGCGGGTCTCTGGAAACACCATATATTTT,CASSQELARVSGNTIYF
.,TRBV6-5,.,TRBJ2-2,TGTGCCAGCAGTTACCTAAACACCGGGGAGCTGTTTTTT,CASSYLNTGELFF
.,TRBV29-1,.,TRBJ2-1,TGCAGCGTTTCGGTGGGCGAGCAGTTCTTC,CSVSVGEQFF
.,TRBV6-2/TRBV6-3,TRBD2,TRBJ2-1,TGTGCCAGCAGTGACCCCGGACTAGCGGTCAATGAGCAGTTCTTC,CASSDPGLAVNEQFF
.,TRBV11-2,TRBD2,TRBJ2-2,TGTGCCAGCAGCTTAATACTAGCGGGTGACACCGGGGAGCTGTTTTTT,CASSLILAGDTGELFF
.,TRBV3-1/TRBV3-2,.,TRBJ2-2,TGTGCCAGCAGCGTTTCGGGACAATTCTGGATAAGAAACACCGGGGAGCTGTTTTTT,CASSVSGQFWIRNTGELFF
.,TRBV5-8,.,TRBJ1-1,TGTGCCAGCAGCTTACAGCTCCTGACCACTGAAGCTTTCTTT,CASSLQLLTTEAFF
few,TRBV3-1/TRBV3-2,.,TRBJ2-6,TGTGCCAGCAGCTCGTCCCGCGGGCGGGGAGGGGGTATCTCTGGGGCCAACGTCCTGACTTTC,CASSSSRGRGGGISGANVLTF
.,TRBV7-8,.,TRBJ2-7,TGTGCCAGCAGCTTAGAGGCCGGGGACTCCTACGAGCAGTACTTC,CASSLEAGDSYEQYF
.,TRBV6-1,TRBD1,TRBJ1-1,TGTGCCAGCAGTGGAAGGACAGGGGCGCCGGGGTCGCGCGAAAACACTGAAGCTTTCTTT,CASSGRTGAPGSRENTEAFF
few,TRBV7-9,TRBD1,TRBJ1-2,TGTGCCAGCAGCGGGACAGGGGAATATGGCTACACCTTC,CASSGTGEYGYTF
.,TRBV5-1,TRBD1,TRBJ1-2,TGCGCCAGCAGCTCCAGTGGGACAGGGGGCGGCTACACCTTC,CASSSSGTGGGYTF
.,TRBV21-1,.,TRBJ2-7,TGTGCCAGCAGCAAGGGCCACTACGAGCAGTACTTC,CASSKGHYEQYF
.,TRBV29-1,TRBD2,TRBJ2-7,TGCAGCGTTCTAAAACTAGCGGGAGTAAAGTACGAGCAGTACTTC,CSVLKLAGVKYEQYF
.,TRBV4-3,.,TRBJ1-4,TGCGCCAGCAGCCCCCAAAATAATCCGGGGGGAAATGAAAAACTGTTTTTT,CASSPQNNPGGNEKLFF
.,TRBV7-9,.,TRBJ1-1,TGTGCCAGCAGTACTGGGCCCAATGAAGCTTTCTTT,CASSTGPNEAFF
.,TRBV27,TRBD1,TRBJ2-7,TGTGCCAGCAGTTCTACAGGGGGCCTGAGGGAGCAGTACTTC,CASSSTGGLREQYF
.,TRBV5-1,.,TRBJ2-1,TGCGCCAGCAGCTTGGGATTCGGGGAGGATGAGCAGTTCTTC,CASSLGFGEDEQFF
.,TRBV15,TRBD1,TRBJ1-4,TGTGCCACCAGCACTCTCCCGGGGACAGGGACTGAAAAACTGTTTTTT,CATSTLPGTGTEKLFF
.,TRBV19,TRBD2,TRBJ2-7,TGTCTCGGGGGGGCGGGCTACGAGCAGTACTTC,CLGGAGYEQYF
.,TRBV4-2,.,TRBJ2-1,TGTGCCAGCAGCCTTCTAATTTCAGGGGGGTCCTACAATGAGCAGTTCTTC,CASSLLISGGSYNEQFF
few,TRBV5-1,TRBD2,TRBJ2-1,TGCGCCAGCAGCACCTTCCTAAGCGGGGGAGCTGGGGAGCAGTTCTTC,CASSTFLSGGAGEQFF
.,TRBV7-9,TRBD2,TRBJ2-7,TGTGCCAGCAGCTTAGGGCTAGCGGGCGCCTACGAGCAGTACTTC,CASSLGLAGAYEQYF
.,TRBV15,TRBD1,TRBJ2-7,TGTGCCACCAGCAAGCCGAACCGGGACAGGGTTAGCGAGCAGTACTTC,CATSKPNRDRVSEQYF
.,TRBV5-1,.,TRBJ2-3,TGCGCCAGCAGCTTGTCCGGGGAAGTGACAGATACGCAGTATTTT,CASSLSGEVTDTQYF
once,TRBV13,.,TRBJ2-7,TGTGCCAGCCTCGGCTCCCCGGGCTACGAGCAGTACTTC,CASLGSPGYEQYF
.,TRBV18,.,TRBJ2-5,TGTGCCAGCTCACGAGAGGGTTGGGAGACCCAGTACTTC,CASSREGWETQYF
.,TRBV28,.,TRBJ1-4,TGTGCCAGCAGTGCAGCGTCAGGGGTTCTCTATGAAAAACTGTTTTTT,CASSAASGVLYEKLFF
.,TRBV27,TRBD2,TRBJ2-7,TGTGCCAGCAGGAGTCCGGGACTTCCCACGGGAGGAGAGCAGTACTTC,CASRSPGLPTGGEQYF
.,TRBV11-2,TRBD2,TRBJ2-1,TGTGCCAGCAGCTTAGGGGTAGCGGGAGGCGCAGCCTACAATGAGCAGTTCTTC,CASSLGVAGGAAYNEQFF
.,TRBV7-2,.,TRBJ1-4,TGTGCCAGCAGCCCACACAGGCTAACTAATGAAAAACTGTTTTTT,CASSPHRLTNEKLFF
.,TRBV27,TRBD1,TRBJ1-2,TGTGCCCGACCGACAGGGCCAGTTGTAGGCTACACCTTC,CARPTGPVVGYTF
.,TRBV7-9,TRBD1,TRBJ1-6,TGTGCCAGCAGCTCAACAGGGGGCTGGGATTCACCCCTCCACTTT,CASSSTGGWDSPLHF
.,TRBV5-1,.,TRBJ2-1,TGCGCCAGCAGCTTGGTAGGGAGCTCCTACAATGAGCAGTTCTTC,CASSLVGSSYNEQFF